These 14 T cell receptor beta chains originate from one sample sequenced in a study of blood T cell repertoires in COVID-19. Assay: immunoSEQ multiplex PCR; the TCRdb copy retains only in-frame clones and omits some. The profile shows about 270,000 clones, more than 75% of them singletons. Sample: peripheral blood. These TCRs come from a man aged 35 to 55 with active or convalescent COVID-19.

The chain carries TRBV27 and TRBJ1-6; D is uncertain. The CDR3 has 15 amino acids. The germline V gene encodes CDR1 MNHEY and CDR2 SMNVEV (reference sequence). V lost 0 bases and J lost 9, with 12 bases in between. CDR3 coding DNA: TGTGCCAGCAGTTTATCGTACACAGAAAGTTCACCCCTCCACTTT. Translation gives CASSLSYTESSPLHF.

CDR3 amino acids: CASNRHGSGNTIYF. As DNA, the CDR3 is TGTGCCAGCAATAGACACGGCTCTGGAAACACCATATATTTT. The chain joins TRBV6-5 to TRBJ1-3; D is unclear. CDR1 MNHEY and CDR2 SVGAGI come from the germline V gene. Trimming took off 7 bases at V and 0 bases at J, with 10 bases between the two ends. This CDR3 has 14 amino acids.

The gene calls are TRBV7-9 and TRBJ1-2; D is undetermined. The CDR3 is 12 amino acids. Trimming cost V 1 base and J 6 bases, with 6 bases left between them. Germline CDR1 is SEHNR and CDR2 is FQNEAQ (reference sequence). CDR3 in DNA: TGTGCCAGCAGCTTAGGCGGGAATGGCTACACCTTC. It encodes CASSLGGNGYTF. The complete variable domain, with remaining parts taken from reference TRBV7-9 and TRBJ1-2, reads DTGVSQNPRHKITKRGQNVTFRCDPISEHNRLYWYRQTLGQGPEFLTYFQNEAQLEKSRLLSDRFSAERPKGSFSTLEIQRTEQGDSAMYLCASSLGGNGYTFGSGTRLTVV.

This rearrangement joins TRBV20-1 to TRBJ1-5; 9 bases are a match to TRBD1. The CDR3 loop spans 14 amino acids. Germline V gene sequence: CDR1 DFQATT, CDR2 SNEGSKA (reference sequence). Trimming cost V 3 bases and J 5 bases; bases outside gene matches: 5. CDR3 nucleotides: TGCAGTGCTAGTAAGGGACAGGGAGATCAGCCCCAGCATTTT. Its protein is CSASKGQGDQPQHF.

The chain is built from TRBV5-6 and TRBJ2-2; 13 bases line up with TRBD2. J lost 0 bases, V lost 5 bases, and 7 bases had no gene match. CDR1 and CDR2 from the germline V gene are SGHDT and YYEEEE. The CDR3 spans 18 residues. Here the CDR3 DNA reads TGTGCCAGCAGTCATACTAGCGGGGGGGACCCGAACACCGGGGAGCTGTTTTTT. It encodes CASSHTSGGDPNTGELFF.

V gene TRBV10-3 combines with J gene TRBJ1-1; 10 bases are shared with TRBD1. The CDR3 has 14 residues. The germline gives CDR1 ENHRY, CDR2 SYGVKD. V dropped 6 bases and J dropped 4; count of bases not matched to a gene: 5. This CDR3 reads CAISAGQGSTEAFF. The CDR3 DNA is TGTGCCATCAGCGCGGGACAGGGGTCCACTGAAGCTTTCTTT.

The rearrangement uses TRBV28 and TRBJ1-5; D is possibly TRBD1 (5 bases). The CDR3 contains 17 residues. V was shortened by 3 bases and J by 3 bases, with 18 bases between the two germline ends. CDR1 MDHEN and CDR2 SYDVKM come from the germline V gene. DNA for the CDR3: TGTGCCAGCAGTTTCTCGATACCCCGGGACTTCAATCAGCCCCAGCATTTT. This encodes CASSFSIPRDFNQPQHF. Full variable domain (outside the CDR3, taken from reference TRBV28 and TRBJ1-5): DVKVTQSSRYLVKRTGEKVFLECVQDMDHENMFWYRQDPGLGLRLIYFSYDVKMKEKGDIPEGYSVSREKKERFSLILESASTNQTSMYLCASSFSIPRDFNQPQHFGDGTRLSIL.

The gene calls are TRBV5-6 and TRBJ1-4; D not resolved. V shed 7 bases and J shed 8 bases, with 15 bases lying between them. The CDR3 length is 13 residues. CDR1 is SGHDT, CDR2 YYEEEE, per germline. In nucleotides, the CDR3 is TGTGCCAGCTCCGAGGCGGTTTGGGAAAAACTGTTTTTT. Protein: CASSEAVWEKLFF.

The V and J genes are TRBV5-1 and TRBJ2-7, with D possibly TRBD2 on 6 matching bases. Trimming removed 2 bases from V and 3 bases from J, with 15 bases in between. The CDR3 totals 15 residues. Germline CDR1 SGHRS, CDR2 YFSETQ. The CDR3, as DNA: TGCGCCAGCAGCTTTTACGGGACTGAACACTACGAGCAGTACTTC. Its translation is CASSFYGTEHYEQYF.

The chain carries TRBV30 and TRBJ2-5, with TRBD2 matching over 7 bases. The germline gives CDR1 GTSNPN, CDR2 SVGIG (reference sequence). Trimming took 3 bases from V and 4 from J; bases not matched to a gene: 5. This CDR3 comprises 13 residues. The CDR3 region is CAWRRVAGETQYF. The CDR3 DNA sequence: TGTGCCTGGAGGAGGGTAGCGGGAGAGACCCAGTACTTC.

Written as DNA, the CDR3 is TGTGCCAGCAGTTACAGCGGCGGGGGGCTGAACTACGAGCAGTACTTC. Encoded protein: CASSYSGGGLNYEQYF. The V call is TRBV6-5, the J call TRBJ2-7; 8 nucleotides match TRBD2. Germline values: CDR1 MNHEY, CDR2 SVGAGI. Trimming took 2 bases from V and 3 from J; bases not matched to a gene: 9. The CDR3 runs 16 residues.

The table lists this clone with a count of one. The genes are TRBV27 and TRBJ1-1, with 8 bases fitting TRBD1. CDR3 length: 16 amino acids. V shed 8 bases, J shed 4 bases, and the junction held 15 bases outside the gene matches. The germline CDR1 and CDR2 sequences are MNHEY and SMNVEV (reference sequence). DNA of the CDR3: TGTGCCAGCGCCCTGGGGCAGGGGGCTTTAGGCACTGAAGCTTTCTTT. Encoded protein: CASALGQGALGTEAFF.

The rearrangement links TRBV19 to TRBJ1-2, with D perhaps matching TRBD1 (6 bases). This CDR3 is 15 amino acids long. Germline CDR1 is LNHDA and CDR2 is SQIVND (reference sequence). With 5 bases removed from V and 7 bases from J, the gap between germline ends came to 20 bases. In DNA, the CDR3 is TGTGCCAGTAGTGCCCAACAGGGATCCGGGCGTGGCTACACCTTC. Translating it yields CASSAQQGSGRGYTF.

J is TRBJ1-4 and V is TRBV12-3 or TRBV12-4; a weak D match, TRBD1 (6 bases). This CDR3 is 12 amino acids long. Trimming shortened V by 8 bases and J by 4 bases, and 8 bases separated the two germline ends. CDR3 residues: CASAGVNEKLFF. For the CDR3, the DNA is TGTGCCAGCGCAGGGGTTAATGAAAAACTGTTTTTT.